This T cell receptor beta chain was recorded in a study of cytomegalovirus exposure and HLA in healthy donors. General study results and limits: Relative to the roughly 690-donor mean, N-insertions were reportedly fewer in an Asian-associated ancestry cluster in a later analysis.

Germline-derived CDR1 and CDR2 are WNHNN and SYGVQD (reference sequence). V shed 3 bases and J 4 bases; nucleotides not matched to a gene: 5. This CDR3 is 14 amino acids long. This clone was picked up a small number of times. Its specificity is not known. PCR employed 60 Vbeta and 13 Jbeta primers. Clones were sequenced by immunoSEQ multiplex PCR, and TCRdb holds only the in-frame ones, with some missing. This table has around 150,000 clones, around four fifths appearing once. Likely unrecorded immune exposures existed in these nominally healthy donors. The sequenced sample was PBMCs. The chain has TRBV10-1 and TRBJ2-7; 8 bases fit TRBD2. This clonotype originated in a woman aged 18-29 years in good health and CMV-seronegative. The CDR3 DNA is TGCGCCAGCAGTGAAACCGCGGGGGGTTACGAGCAGTACTTC. Residues: CASSETAGGYEQYF.